The 26 T cell receptor beta chains below all came from one sample that was sequenced in a study of TIL therapy for anti-PD-1-resistant metastatic lung cancer. The libraries were made with immunoSEQ v3. Assay used: immunoSEQ multiplex PCR; TCRdb lists only in-frame clones, some missing. The sample shows approximately 92,000 clones, 55% to 75% of them seen only once. Time point specified: pre-treatment sample, taken before nivolumab and TIL therapy. Most excised metastases sampled were pleural nodules or supraclavicular lymph nodes. Source: tumor tissue, taken at baseline. These receptors were collected from a person aged 25-85 years with non-small cell lung cancer.

V usage is TRBV20-1 and J usage is TRBJ1-2; no reliable D call. V lost 2 bases, J lost 8 bases, and 9 bases lay in between. Germline CDR1 DFQATT, CDR2 SNEGSKA (reference sequence). The CDR3 contains 11 residues. CDR3: CSARFMEGYTF. The CDR3 DNA reads TGCAGTGCTAGATTTATGGAGGGCTACACCTTC.

The chain combines TRBV28 with TRBJ2-7; 8 bases fit TRBD2. The CDR3 length is 13 residues. V shed 6 bases and J 13 bases; nucleotides not matched to a gene: 14. CDR1 MDHEN and CDR2 SYDVKM come from the germline V gene. CDR3 sequence reads: CASRSQGTRFVYF. The CDR3 DNA reads as TGTGCCAGCAGGTCCCAAGGGACTAGGTTTGTTTACTTC. Variable domain in full (rest from reference TRBV28 and TRBJ2-7): DVKVTQSSRYLVKRTGEKVFLECVQDMDHENMFWYRQDPGLGLRLIYFSYDVKMKEKGDIPEGYSVSREKKERFSLILESASTNQTSMYLCASRSQGTRFVYFGPGTRLTVT.

V gene TRBV28 combines with J gene TRBJ1-6; D remains ambiguous. The CDR3 length is 13 residues. Trimming removed 4 bases at V and 10 bases at J, with 11 bases between. Germline V CDR1 and CDR2: MDHEN, SYDVKM. The CDR3: CASSYLMESPLHF. DNA of the CDR3: TGTGCCAGCAGTTATCTCATGGAGTCACCCCTCCACTTT.

The gene calls are TRBV7-2 and TRBJ1-2; D is undetermined. Germline V gives CDR1 SGHTA, CDR2 FQGNSA. V was cut by 5 bases and J by 8 bases, with 9 bases left in between. This CDR3 has 11 residues. The CDR3 loop reads CASSMEQGYTF. The CDR3 nucleotides are TGTGCCAGCAGCATGGAGCAGGGCTACACCTTC.

This clone was seen a single time. V and J are TRBV28 and TRBJ2-1; either TRBD1 or TRBD2 may supply D (5 bases each). V lost 1 base and J 0 bases, leaving 16 bases between the germline ends. The CDR3 contains 18 residues. Germline loops: CDR1 MDHEN, CDR2 SYDVKM. The CDR3: CASSLYEGLLSSYNEQFF. DNA for the CDR3: TGTGCCAGCAGTTTATATGAGGGGCTTCTAAGCTCCTACAATGAGCAGTTCTTC.

J is TRBJ2-5 and V is TRBV14, with D possibly matching TRBD2 (6 bases). The CDR3 loop spans 16 amino acids. Germline V gives CDR1 SGHDN, CDR2 FVKESK. V was cut by 5 bases and J by 4 bases, with 20 bases left in between. The CDR3 DNA follows: TGTGCCAGCAGCACGCGACTAGAGTTGGTGAGAGAGACCCAGTACTTC. It codes for CASSTRLELVRETQYF.

This clone was seen a handful of times. The V and J genes are TRBV5-1 and TRBJ1-1, with TRBD1 matching over 8 bases. The CDR3 spans 13 residues. Germline values: CDR1 SGHRS, CDR2 YFSETQ. Trimming removed 4 bases from V and 4 bases from J; junction bases left unmatched: 3. The CDR3 coding sequence is TGCGCCAGCAGCAGGACAGGGAGCACTGAAGCTTTCTTT. Amino acid sequence: CASSRTGSTEAFF.

V usage is TRBV18 and J usage is TRBJ2-7; D is uncertain. Germline CDR1 KGHSH, CDR2 LQKENI. Trimming removed 0 bases from V and 7 bases from J, with 10 bases in between. The CDR3 covers 13 residues. The CDR3 here is CASSPPKLREQYF. The CDR3 DNA sequence: TGTGCCAGCTCACCACCGAAGTTGCGTGAGCAGTACTTC.

V is TRBV4-1 and J is TRBJ2-1, with 10 bases aligning to TRBD2. Germline V gene sequence: CDR1 MGHRA, CDR2 YSYEKL. V trimming: 5 bases; J trimming: 6 bases; junction bases outside the gene matches: 7. The CDR3 is 15 residues long. As DNA, the CDR3 is TGCGCCAGCAGCATAGTGGCTAGCGGGAGCAATGAGCAGTTCTTC. Amino acids: CASSIVASGSNEQFF.

V gene TRBV24-1 combines with J gene TRBJ2-7; possible D gene TRBD1, 7 bases. CDR1 and CDR2 from the germline V gene are KGHDR and SFDVKD. V was pared by 5 bases and J by 2 bases, with 15 bases between. CDR3 length: 15 residues. This chain's CDR3 is CATSAFRGDAYEQYF. CDR3 nucleotide sequence: TGTGCCACCAGTGCCTTCAGGGGGGACGCCTACGAGCAGTACTTC.

As for this clone: Additional DNA sequences in this sample encode the identical CDR3. The rearrangement joins TRBV9 to TRBJ2-6; the D is unclear. The CDR3 is 16 amino acids. V lost 1 base, J lost 0 bases, and 8 bases lay in between. Germline V lookup: CDR1 SGDLS, CDR2 YYNGEE. The CDR3 region is CASSVRLPSGANVLTF. The CDR3, as DNA: TGTGCCAGCAGCGTAAGACTGCCCTCTGGGGCCAACGTCCTGACTTTC.

There are a few counts of this clone. The chain links TRBV5-1 to TRBJ2-7, with TRBD2 matching 10 bases. Germline values: CDR1 SGHRS, CDR2 YFSETQ. CDR3 size: 17 residues. Trimming at V came to 0 bases and at J to 0 bases, leaving 6 bases not matched to a gene. CDR3 in amino acids: CASSLGWLAGVSYEQYF. The CDR3 DNA reads TGCGCCAGCAGCTTGGGTTGGCTAGCGGGAGTCTCCTACGAGCAGTACTTC.

V and J are TRBV5-4 and TRBJ2-6; D may be TRBD1 (5 bases). Germline CDR1 SGHNT, CDR2 YYREEE (reference sequence). The CDR3 contains 17 residues. The V end was cut by 3 bases, the J end by 1 base, with 14 bases between. The CDR3 bases are TGTGCCAGCAGCTCGACAGTGGGGCCTTCTGGGGCCAACGTCCTGACTTTC. It encodes CASSSTVGPSGANVLTF.

The rearrangement joins TRBV5-1 to TRBJ1-4; the D gene is possibly TRBD1 (6 bases). Germline lookup yields CDR1 SGHRS and CDR2 YFSETQ. This CDR3 comprises 15 residues. Between the trimmed V and J ends, which lost 0 bases and 8 bases, there was a span of 14 bases. CDR3 in amino acids: CASSLVGTFREKLFF. In nucleotides, the CDR3 is TGCGCCAGCAGCTTGGTTGGGACATTCCGGGAAAAACTGTTTTTT.

V is TRBV7-2 and J is TRBJ2-3, with D possibly being TRBD1 (5 bases). This CDR3 contains 15 residues. V lost 7 bases to trimming and J lost 0 bases, with 14 bases between them. Germline lookup yields CDR1 SGHTA and CDR2 FQGNSA. The CDR3 DNA sequence: TGTGCCAGCAACTCCCTCGCAGGGAGCACAGATACGCAGTATTTT. Translated: CASNSLAGSTDTQYF.

This clone was counted between two and nine times. The rearrangement uses TRBV24-1 and TRBJ2-3; D gene ambiguous. V dropped 4 bases and J dropped 8 bases, with 15 bases sitting between them. CDR1 KGHDR and CDR2 SFDVKD come from the germline V gene. The CDR3 loop spans 14 amino acids. In DNA, the CDR3 is TGTGCCACCAGTGAACCGGGTCCCCGGTCTACGCAGTATTTT. Amino acid sequence: CATSEPGPRSTQYF.

The CDR3 loop reads CASSFGYTDTQYF. Written as DNA, the CDR3 is TGCGCCAGCAGCTTTGGGTACACAGATACGCAGTATTTT. The chain is built from TRBV5-1 and TRBJ2-3; no definite D call. The CDR3 is made up of 13 amino acids. V was pared by 2 bases and J by 2 bases, with 6 bases between. Germline V lookup: CDR1 SGHRS, CDR2 YFSETQ. Filled out from reference TRBV5-1 and TRBJ2-3, the complete variable domain reads KAGVTQTPRYLIKTRGQQVTLSCSPISGHRSVSWYQQTPGQGLQFLFEYFSETQRNKGNFPGRFSGRQFSNSRSEMNVSTLELGDSALYLCASSFGYTDTQYFGPGTRLTVL.

Only a few counts were recorded for this clone. The chain has TRBV27 and TRBJ1-6; no clear D gene. Germline V lookup: CDR1 MNHEY, CDR2 SMNVEV (reference sequence). Deletions cut 2 bases from V and 2 bases from J, with 13 bases between. This CDR3 region has 17 residues. The CDR3 spells CASSLKGPEAYNSPLHF. DNA of the CDR3: TGTGCCAGCAGTTTAAAGGGTCCGGAAGCCTATAATTCACCCCTCCACTTT.

The gene calls are TRBV3-1 (or the pseudogene TRBV3-2) and TRBJ1-3; TRBD1 might be the D (5 bases). The germline V gene has CDR1 LGHDT and CDR2 YNNKEL (reference sequence). The CDR3 is made up of 17 amino acids. Trimming removed 4 bases from V and 4 bases from J, with 20 bases in between. CDR3 protein: CASSPWPGGDLGNTIYF. The DNA for the CDR3 is TGTGCCAGCAGCCCATGGCCGGGAGGGGATTTAGGAAACACCATATATTTT.

This chain uses TRBV7-9 with TRBJ2-1, with D possibly matching TRBD1 (6 bases). V was clipped by 5 bases and J by 7 bases, with 18 bases between them. This CDR3 comprises 15 residues. CDR1 and CDR2 (germline): SEHNR, FQNEAQ (reference sequence). For the CDR3, the DNA is TGTGCCAGCAGCCCCCCCGGACAGCTGATTAATGAGCAGTTCTTC. It yields the protein CASSPPGQLINEQFF.

V gene TRBV7-9 combines with J gene TRBJ2-7; maybe TRBD2 (6 bases). Germline V gene data show CDR1 as SEHNR and CDR2 as FQNEAQ (reference sequence). V lost 4 bases and J 4 bases, leaving 17 bases between the germline ends. The CDR3 has 15 amino acids. The CDR3 bases are TGTGCCAGCAGCTCACCCGCGGGGCTGAGTTACGAGCAGTACTTC. This codes for CASSSPAGLSYEQYF.

CDR3 bases: TGTGCCAGCAGCGGGGGACAGGGGGAGCCTTACGAGCAGTACTTC. Protein product: CASSGGQGEPYEQYF. This chain links TRBV7-9 with TRBJ2-7, with 11 bases lining up with TRBD1. The CDR3 is 15 amino acids. Trimming removed 5 bases from V and 4 bases from J; junction bases left unmatched: 7. CDR1 is SEHNR and CDR2 is FQNEAQ in the germline V gene (reference sequence).

The chain couples TRBV11-3 to TRBJ2-1, with 9 bases matching TRBD2. V shed 1 base and J 2 bases; nucleotides not matched to a gene: 6. The CDR3 is 17 amino acids. Germline V gives CDR1 SGHNT, CDR2 YENEEA. This CDR3 reads CASSLVGSSGTYNEQFF. Here the CDR3 DNA reads TGTGCCAGCAGCTTAGTAGGCTCTAGCGGGACCTACAATGAGCAGTTCTTC.

Ten or more counts support this clone. The chain recombines TRBV6-2 or TRBV6-3 with TRBJ1-5; D remains ambiguous. This CDR3 region has 13 residues. V lost 0 bases to trimming and J lost 6 bases, with 6 bases between them. CDR1 is MNHEY, CDR2 SVGEGT, per germline. The CDR3 DNA follows: TGTGCCAGCAGTTACTCGAGATCTCAGCCCCAGCATTTT. It codes for CASSYSRSQPQHF.

The chain combines TRBV19 with TRBJ2-6, with D unresolved. This CDR3 comprises 18 residues. Germline CDR1 is LNHDA and CDR2 is SQIVND (reference sequence). Between the trimmed V and J ends, which lost 0 bases and 2 bases, there was a span of 14 bases. CDR3 sequence: CASSIDGAGQPGANVLTF. CDR3 coding DNA: TGTGCCAGTAGTATAGATGGTGCAGGCCAGCCTGGGGCCAACGTCCTGACTTTC.

This rearrangement joins TRBV28 to TRBJ2-7; 7 positions match TRBD2. This CDR3 region has 14 residues. The V and J ends lost 8 bases and 2 bases, in that order; junction bases with no gene match: 9. Germline CDR1 and CDR2: MDHEN and SYDVKM. This CDR3 is CASSGGGSTYEQYF. The CDR3 DNA is TGTGCCAGCTCGGGTGGCGGGAGCACCTACGAGCAGTACTTC.